Listed below are T cell receptor beta chains from one sample, sequenced in a study of cytomegalovirus exposure and HLA in healthy donors. The assay was immunoSEQ multiplex PCR, and TCRdb's table has in-frame clones only and misses some. This sample has 150,000 to 200,000 clones, with around 86% found just once. The sequenced sample was PBMCs. These receptors all come from a woman younger than 35 in good health and CMV-seronegative. The CDR3 runs from the conserved cysteine through the conserved F or W. D genes are given only for firm matches. Size is omitted from some rows. Given values are once, few, many or a class for expanded clones.

D	size	V	J	length	DNA	CDR3
TRBD2	.	TRBV6-6	TRBJ2-3	15	TGTGCCAGCAGTTACTCATCCGGGGGGGCTTATACGCAGTATTTT	CASSYSSGGAYTQYF
.	.	TRBV11-2	TRBJ1-1	14	TGTGCCAGCAGCTTAGAACCCGGGATTACTGAAGCTTTCTTT	CASSLEPGITEAFF
.	once	TRBV10-3	TRBJ2-3	14	TGTGCCATCAGTGATGGGAGCGTACCAGATACGCAGTATTTT	CAISDGSVPDTQYF
TRBD1	few	TRBV6-1	TRBJ1-6	15	TGTGCCAGCAGTGACCCGGGACAGGGAGGATCACCCCTCCACTTT	CASSDPGQGGSPLHF
TRBD1	.	TRBV25-1	TRBJ2-2	14	TGTGCCAGCACGGGGACAGGGCACACCGGGGAGCTGTTTTTT	CASTGTGHTGELFF
.	.	TRBV7-6	TRBJ2-5	14	TGTGCCAGCAGCTTAGCGAGGGTTGACCAGACCCAGTACTTC	CASSLARVDQTQYF
TRBD2	.	TRBV19	TRBJ2-2	18	TGTGCCAGTAGTCCAGGACTAGCGGGAGGGTTAGGCACCGGGGAGCTGTTTTTT	CASSPGLAGGLGTGELFF
.	.	TRBV6-1	TRBJ2-1	13	TGTGCCAGCAGTGATAGAGGCCGGATCGAGCAGTTCTTC	CASSDRGRIEQFF
TRBD2	.	TRBV9	TRBJ2-7	18	TGTGCCAGCAGCGTAGGGGGAGGGCCAGTTCTCCGGGCCTACGAGCAGTACTTC	CASSVGGGPVLRAYEQYF
.	once	TRBV19	TRBJ1-5	13	TGTGCCAGTAGTAGTGGACATTCTCAGCCCCAGCATTTT	CASSSGHSQPQHF
TRBD1	.	TRBV11-2	TRBJ1-2	13	TGTGCCAGCAGCTCGACAGGGAACTATGGCTACACCTTC	CASSSTGNYGYTF
.	.	TRBV28	TRBJ2-3	14	TGTGCCAGCAGCACAGGGGGGGGGACAGATACGCAGTATTTT	CASSTGGGTDTQYF
.	.	TRBV5-1	TRBJ1-3	16	TGCGCCAGCAGCCCAACAGGGTACCGGGCCGGAAACACCATATATTTT	CASSPTGYRAGNTIYF
.	.	TRBV27	TRBJ1-6	17	TGTGCCAGCAGTTTCGCCCTGTTCAGGTCATATAATTCACCCCTCCACTTT	CASSFALFRSYNSPLHF
.	.	TRBV14	TRBJ2-7	18	TGTGCCAGCAGCCAAGATGTTCGCGACAGGTGGCTCTCCTACGAGCAGTACTTC	CASSQDVRDRWLSYEQYF
.	.	TRBV4-1	TRBJ1-1	14	TGCGCCAGCAGCCAAGATGGAGGTGGGCGGGAAGCTTTCTTT	CASSQDGGGREAFF
.	once	TRBV7-9	TRBJ1-2	14	TGTGCCAGCAGCTTAAGAGGCACTAACTATGGCTACACCTTC	CASSLRGTNYGYTF
.	.	TRBV13	TRBJ2-7	14	TGTGCCAGCAGCTTAAGGTTCGGGAACTACGAGCAGTACTTC	CASSLRFGNYEQYF
.	.	TRBV19	TRBJ1-4	14	TGTGCCAGTAGTATCGACAGGTGGAATGAAAAACTGTTTTTT	CASSIDRWNEKLFF
TRBD2	once	TRBV7-8	TRBJ2-2	18	TGTGCCAGCAGCCCTACCCGGACTAGCGGGAGTAGCACCGGGGAGCTGTTTTTT	CASSPTRTSGSSTGELFF
TRBD2	.	TRBV11-1	TRBJ2-3	12	TGTGCCAGCAGCTCAGGACTAGCGGGATGGTATTTT	CASSSGLAGWYF
.	.	TRBV11-2	TRBJ2-3	13	TGTGCCAGCAGCTCTGAACTCTCGGATACGCAGTATTTT	CASSSELSDTQYF
.	.	TRBV19	TRBJ1-5	14	TGTGCCAGTAGTACGACTAAAGGGCCTCAGCCCCAGCATTTT	CASSTTKGPQPQHF
TRBD2	.	TRBV5-6	TRBJ2-2	15	TGTGCCAGCAGCCCTGGACTAGAAGCGGTCGGGGAGCTGTTTTTT	CASSPGLEAVGELFF
.	.	TRBV4-1	TRBJ2-4	15	TGCGCCAGCAGCCAAGGGAACAGGGTGTTGGACATTCAGTACTTC	CASSQGNRVLDIQYF
TRBD1	once	TRBV5-4	TRBJ2-5	15	TGTGCCAGCAGCTCGGGGGACAGGGGGTTCGAGACCCAGTACTTC	CASSSGDRGFETQYF
.	.	TRBV7-3	TRBJ2-1	11	TGTGCCAGCAGCCTCGGGGATGAGCAGTTCTTC	CASSLGDEQFF
TRBD1	.	TRBV5-8	TRBJ1-5	16	TGTGCCAGCAGCTTGGGGACAGGGGCCGTAAATCAGCCCCAGCATTTT	CASSLGTGAVNQPQHF
.	.	TRBV7-3	TRBJ2-1	13	TGTGCCAGCAGCCAACGACAGTATAGTGAGCAGTTCTTC	CASSQRQYSEQFF
.	.	TRBV7-9	TRBJ2-5	15	TGTGCCAGCAGCTTAGCGTCTTTGCGGATTGAGACCCAGTACTTC	CASSLASLRIETQYF
TRBD1	.	TRBV6-5	TRBJ1-5	14	TGTGCCAGCAGTACCGGGACAGGCAATCAGCCCCAGCATTTT	CASSTGTGNQPQHF
TRBD1	.	TRBV27	TRBJ2-1	14	TGTGCCAGCAGGACGGACAGGGCGGGCAATGAGCAGTTCTTC	CASRTDRAGNEQFF
TRBD1	.	TRBV5-4	TRBJ1-4	20	TGTGCCAGCAGCCTGATGGCAGGGGGCTTGTCGACGGCAACTAATGAAAAACTGTTTTTT	CASSLMAGGLSTATNEKLFF
.	.	TRBV20-1	TRBJ1-2	11	TGCAGTGCTAATGAACAGAATGGCTACACCTTC	CSANEQNGYTF
.	.	TRBV6-5	TRBJ1-2	15	TGTGCCAGCAGGGGCTTCTTAACAGGGAGCTATGGCTACACCTTC	CASRGFLTGSYGYTF
TRBD1	.	TRBV28	TRBJ2-7	16	TGTGCCAGCGGAGAAGGGGACAGGGAGATCTCCTACGAGCAGTACTTC	CASGEGDREISYEQYF
.	.	TRBV4-2	TRBJ1-1	16	TGTGCCAGCAGTCTCTCGGGAGTGGCGAGGGACACTGAAGCTTTCTTT	CASSLSGVARDTEAFF
TRBD2	.	TRBV2	TRBJ2-2	15	TGTGCCAGCAGCCTAGCGGGGGGGCCGTACGGGGAGCTGTTTTTT	CASSLAGGPYGELFF
TRBD1	.	TRBV7-9	TRBJ2-7	16	TGTGCCAGCAGCTTACTTCAGGGACAGGGGGTCAACGAGCAGTACTTC	CASSLLQGQGVNEQYF
TRBD2	.	TRBV2	TRBJ2-3	16	TGTGCCAGGCAGGTGGTAGCGGGGGTCGGCACAGATACGCAGTATTTT	CARQVVAGVGTDTQYF
.	few	TRBV29-1	TRBJ1-1	13	TGCAGCGGTACGGGACACCTGAACACTGAAGCTTTCTTT	CSGTGHLNTEAFF
.	.	TRBV11-2	TRBJ2-1	14	TGTGCCAGCAGCTTAGATGGGGCGCAGGACGAGCAGTTCTTC	CASSLDGAQDEQFF
.	.	TRBV5-1	TRBJ2-7	14	TGCGCCAGCCATGTTGAGGGGGGGACTTCCGAGCAGTACTTC	CASHVEGGTSEQYF
.	once	TRBV30	TRBJ1-5	14	TGTGCCTGGAGTCCAGTTGATAGCAATCAGCCCCAGCATTTT	CAWSPVDSNQPQHF
.	.	TRBV7-9	TRBJ2-3	14	TGTGCCAGCAGCTTAGGAACAGGTCAAGACACGCAGTATTTT	CASSLGTGQDTQYF
.	.	TRBV30	TRBJ1-1	14	TGTGCCTGGAATGGAGGGGAAGCGAACACTGAAGCTTTCTTT	CAWNGGEANTEAFF